This TCR beta chain is from a study of beta chain features in type 1 diabetes. Background on the study: Examination covered approximately 100 million sorted cells spanning all samples. Broader study findings: These data did not resolve whether HLA type affects TCRB rearrangement. In all four CD4+ subsets, TCRB CDR3 length was significantly, moderately reduced in type 1 diabetes.

V dropped 6 bases and J dropped 4 bases, with 9 bases sitting between them. This CDR3 is 11 amino acids long. Looked up from germline, CDR1 is DFQATT and CDR2 is SNEGSKA (reference sequence). About this clone itself: As yet, its antigen is unknown. At the DNA level, this CDR3 is encoded by other sequences in the same sample as well.

Reverse transcription of all isolated RNA meant that expressed TCRB transcripts were sequenced. Some clones are missing from TCRdb's copy, which holds only in-frame ones; the method was immunoSEQ multiplex PCR. The sample has about 250,000 clones, under 13% seen once. Sampling consisted of one heparinised blood draw per donor, averaging about 116 mL. Sorted CD4+ subsets: naive, central memory, regulatory, stem cell-like memory (CD45RO/CCR7/CD25/CD127/CD95/CD27 panel). The chain recombines TRBV20-1 with TRBJ2-5; no firm D call. The source is a young man with type 1 diabetes. Material: naive CD4+ T cells from blood. CDR3 DNA: TGCAGTGCCCCCTATAGAGAGACCCAGTACTTC. Its protein is CSAPYRETQYF.